This note documents a single T cell receptor beta chain sequence. Clones were read by immunoSEQ multiplex PCR, and TCRdb kept only the in-frame ones, dropping some. The sample consists of 150,000 to 200,000 clones, 90% of them appearing once. These data are taken from a study of blood T cell repertoires in COVID-19. This CDR3 region has 18 residues. The V gene lost 0 bases and the J gene lost 0 bases, with 14 bases spanning the gap. CDR1 and CDR2 (germline): KGHDR, SFDVKD. Sequencing was done on a sample of peripheral blood. The V call is TRBV24-1, the J call TRBJ1-3; no reliable D call. This receptor was obtained from a man aged 55 to 70 with active or convalescent COVID-19. In DNA form, the CDR3 reads TGTGCCACCAGTGATTTGCGGATTTCGGGATTCTCTGGAAACACCATATATTTT. This sequence encodes CATSDLRISGFSGNTIYF.